This TCR beta chain appears in the sequencing data of a study of Tregs in tolerant kidney transplant recipients. Germline V gene data show CDR1 as LNHDA and CDR2 as SQIVND (reference sequence). This CDR3 is built from 13 residues. The ends were cut back, 3 bases at V and 7 bases at J, with 12 bases in the middle. Mixed chimerism was transient after nonmyeloablative marrow transplants from related graft donors. Unstimulated regulatory T cells (CD4+CD25+CD127-), CD4+CD25- non-regulatory cells, CD4 and CD8 cells were FACS-sorted from thawed PBMCs. Profiled with immunoSEQ multiplex PCR; TCRdb holds only in-frame clones, not every one. In the table there are approximately 81,000 clones, over 75% of which are singletons. As regards this clone: Its antigen remains unknown.

The study, taken as a whole, reports: Some patients' samples used different primers over time, so nucleotide sequences weren't comparable. Few patients were studied, so findings need validation in larger groups. No direct test of biological reproducibility was done here.

This sequence joins TRBV19 and TRBJ1-1, with TRBD1 as a possible D gene (5 bases). The TCR comes from a human patient who received a combined kidney and bone marrow transplant. Some T cells here may be from the graft donor. The sample was CD4+ T cells from blood (PBMCs), taken 24 months after the transplant. In DNA form, the CDR3 reads TGTGCCAGTAGTATCACAGGTACTATTGAAGCTTTCTTT. This translates into CASSITGTIEAFF.